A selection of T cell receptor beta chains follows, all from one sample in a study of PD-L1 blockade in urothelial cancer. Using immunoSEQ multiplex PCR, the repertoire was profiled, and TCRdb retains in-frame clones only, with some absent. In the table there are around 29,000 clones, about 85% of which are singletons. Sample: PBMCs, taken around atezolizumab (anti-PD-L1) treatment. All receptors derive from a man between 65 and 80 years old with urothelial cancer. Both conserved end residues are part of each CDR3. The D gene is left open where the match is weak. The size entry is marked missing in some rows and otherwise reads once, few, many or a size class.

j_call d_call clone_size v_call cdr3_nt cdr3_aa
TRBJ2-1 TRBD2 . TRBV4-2 TGTGCCAGCAGCCAAGCTTATTCTAGCGGGGGGGCCTACAATGAGCAGTTCTTC CASSQAYSSGGAYNEQFF
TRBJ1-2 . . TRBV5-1 TGCGCCAGCAGCTTGGGGCAGCGGGGCAACTATGGCTACACCTTC CASSLGQRGNYGYTF
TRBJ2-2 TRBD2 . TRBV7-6 TGTGCCAGCAGCTTGCGGACTAGCGGGGGAACCGGGGAGCTGTTTTTT CASSLRTSGGTGELFF
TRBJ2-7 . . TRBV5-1 TGCGCCAGCAGCTTGGAAGGGGGAACCTACGAGCAGTACTTC CASSLEGGTYEQYF
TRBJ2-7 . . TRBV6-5 TGTGCCAGCAGTTACGAAAGCGCTTCCGAGCAGTACTTC CASSYESASEQYF
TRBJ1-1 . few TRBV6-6 TGTGCCAGCGGGGTCGCGGGAATGAACACTGAAGCTTTCTTT CASGVAGMNTEAFF
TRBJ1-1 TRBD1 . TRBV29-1 TGCAGCGTTGACGGGACAGGGGGCACTGAAGCTTTCTTT CSVDGTGGTEAFF
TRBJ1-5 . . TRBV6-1 TGTGCCAGCAGTGAAGACAGGGCTTCGAGCAATCAGCCCCAGCATTTT CASSEDRASSNQPQHF
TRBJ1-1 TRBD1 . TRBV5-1 TGCGCCAGCAGGCGGACAGGTAGCATGAACACTGAAGCTTTCTTT CASRRTGSMNTEAFF
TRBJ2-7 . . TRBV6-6 TGTGCCAGCAGACAACAGGGAAACGAGCAGTACTTC CASRQQGNEQYF
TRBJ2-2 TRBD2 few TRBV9 TGTGCCAGCAGCGTTGTGGGGGGGAGCACCGGGGAGCTGTTTTTT CASSVVGGSTGELFF
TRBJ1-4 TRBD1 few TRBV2 TGTGCCACCACACGGGACAGGGTCTCTCGTAGTGATGAAAAACTGTTTTTT CATTRDRVSRSDEKLFF
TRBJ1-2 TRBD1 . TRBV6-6 TGTGCCAGCAGTTACTCGGGACAGGGGGCTCTTGGCTACACCTTC CASSYSGQGALGYTF
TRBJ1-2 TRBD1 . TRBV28 TGTGCCAGCAATGATGGACAGGATTATGGCTACACCTTC CASNDGQDYGYTF
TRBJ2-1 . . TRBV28 TGTGCCAGCAGTTTAGATCAGGGGTCGAATGAGCAGTTCTTC CASSLDQGSNEQFF
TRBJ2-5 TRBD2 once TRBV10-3 TGTGCCATCAGCCGAACAGGACTAGCGGAAGAGACCCAGTACTTC CAISRTGLAEETQYF
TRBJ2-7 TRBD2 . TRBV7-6 TGTGCCAGCAGCCCGACCCGGGGGGACTACGAGCAGTACTTC CASSPTRGDYEQYF
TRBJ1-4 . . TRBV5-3 TGTGCCAGAAGCTGGGGGGGGGAAAGAAATGAAAAACTGTTTTTT CARSWGGERNEKLFF
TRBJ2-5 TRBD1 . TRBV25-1 TGTGCCAGCAGTGAAGGGGTGGACAGGGGCGGACAAGAGACCCAGTACTTC CASSEGVDRGGQETQYF
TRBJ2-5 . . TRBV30 TGTGCCTGGAGTGTCCCCGGGGGAGAGACCCAGTACTTC CAWSVPGGETQYF
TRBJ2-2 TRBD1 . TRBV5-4 TGTGCCAGCAGCTCTGGCGGGACAGGGCACACCGGGGAGCTGTTTTTT CASSSGGTGHTGELFF
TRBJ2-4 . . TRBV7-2 TGTGCCAGCAGCCTAGCCATAGCCAAAAACATTCAGTACTTC CASSLAIAKNIQYF
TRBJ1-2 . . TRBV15 TGTGCCACCAGCAGAGCGAACAGTAACTATGGCTACACCTTC CATSRANSNYGYTF
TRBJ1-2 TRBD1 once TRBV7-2 TGTGCCAGCAGCACTCGGACAGGGGCGCGGTATGGCTACACCTTC CASSTRTGARYGYTF
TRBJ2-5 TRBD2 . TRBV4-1 TGCGCCAGCAGCCAAGAAGGGCTAGCGGGATATGGGGAGACCCAGTACTTC CASSQEGLAGYGETQYF
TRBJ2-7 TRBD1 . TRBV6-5 TGTGCCAGCAGTTGGGACAGGGGCCACGAGCAGTACTTC CASSWDRGHEQYF
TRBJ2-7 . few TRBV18 TGTGCCAGCTCACGTGGGCAGGGAAACTACGAGCAGTACTTC CASSRGQGNYEQYF
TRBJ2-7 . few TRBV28 TGTGCCAGCAGTTTTCCGAGGGTACCCTCCTACGAGCAGTACTTC CASSFPRVPSYEQYF
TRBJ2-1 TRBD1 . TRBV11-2 TGTGCCAGCAGCTTATCCTGGGACAGAGGCAATGAGCAGTTCTTC CASSLSWDRGNEQFF
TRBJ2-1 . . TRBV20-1 TGCAGTGCGTACGGGGGTGAGCAGTTCTTC CSAYGGEQFF
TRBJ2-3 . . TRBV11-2 TGTGCCAGCAGCTCCAGGGGAACAGATACGCAGTATTTT CASSSRGTDTQYF
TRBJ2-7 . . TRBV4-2 TGTGCCAGCAGCCAAGACGGGCTGGCGGGCGCCGAGCAGTACTTC CASSQDGLAGAEQYF
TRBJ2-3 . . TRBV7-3 TGTGCCAGCAGCTCAGCGGGCGAGGCAATGACGCAGTATTTT CASSSAGEAMTQYF
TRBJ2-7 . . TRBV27 TGTGCCAGCAGGTATGGAGGGTGGGACCACGAGCAGTACTTC CASRYGGWDHEQYF
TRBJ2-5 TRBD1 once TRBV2 TGTGCCAGCAAGACAGGGGGTCGGGTATTGGAGACCCAGTACTTC CASKTGGRVLETQYF
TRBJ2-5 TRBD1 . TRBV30 TGTGCCTGGAGTCCCAACAGGGGGCGCATGGAGACCCAGTACTTC CAWSPNRGRMETQYF
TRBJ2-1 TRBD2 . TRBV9 TGTGCCAGCAGCGTAGTCAGTAGCGGGTACAATGAGCAGTTCTTC CASSVVSSGYNEQFF
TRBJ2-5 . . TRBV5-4 TGTGCCAGCAGCCCCAGGGCAGGTAGGGGGCAAGAGACCCAGTACTTC CASSPRAGRGQETQYF
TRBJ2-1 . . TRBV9 TGTGCCAGCAGCGTAGAAGGCGGAGTTCACAATGAGCAGTTCTTC CASSVEGGVHNEQFF
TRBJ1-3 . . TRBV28 TGTGCCGTTCTCGGAAACACCATATATTTT CAVLGNTIYF
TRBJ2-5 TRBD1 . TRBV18 TGTGCCAGCTCCTTCGACAGGGCCCAAGAGACCCAGTACTTC CASSFDRAQETQYF
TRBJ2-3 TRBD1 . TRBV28 TGTGCCAGCAGTCGGACAGGGTGGGCAGATACGCAGTATTTT CASSRTGWADTQYF
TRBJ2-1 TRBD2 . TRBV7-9 TGTGCCAGCAGTCCTCGGGAGGAGGCGGGTTACAATGAGCAGTTCTTC CASSPREEAGYNEQFF
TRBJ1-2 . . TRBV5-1 TGCGCCAGCAGCCCGGACGGGGGGACTAACTATGGTTACACCTTC CASSPDGGTNYGYTF
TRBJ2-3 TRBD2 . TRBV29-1 TGCAGCGTTGTCCCCGTTCGGGGGCTAGCGGGATATACGCAGTATTTT CSVVPVRGLAGYTQYF
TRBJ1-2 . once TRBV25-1 TGTGCCAGCAGTCAAGGGAGGGCAGACTATGGCTACACCTTC CASSQGRADYGYTF
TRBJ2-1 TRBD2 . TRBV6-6 TGTGCCAGCAGCCCCCGGGGGGAGCGAGGCAATGAGCAGTTCTTC CASSPRGERGNEQFF
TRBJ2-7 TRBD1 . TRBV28 TGTGCCAGCAGTCGGGGACAGGGAACGATCTACGAGCAGTACTTC CASSRGQGTIYEQYF
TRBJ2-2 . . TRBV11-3 TGTGCCAGCAGCTTAGTAAACACCGGGGAGCTGTTTTTT CASSLVNTGELFF